A single sample gave rise to the 10 T cell receptor beta chains below, sequenced in a study of T cell changes during pregnancy in multiple sclerosis. The repertoire was sequenced with immunoSEQ multiplex PCR; TCRdb's copy has only in-frame clones and lacks some. The sample comprises over 60,000 clones, over 75% of which are singletons, and 0.29% rests with the top ten. Sample: CD4+ T cells from peripheral blood mononuclear cells, taken in the third trimester of pregnancy. Receptors were obtained from a female donor in good health, enrolled as a control in a pregnancy study.

The chain carries TRBV30 and TRBJ1-2; D is unclear. Germline V lookup: CDR1 GTSNPN, CDR2 SVGIG (reference sequence). Deletions cut 5 bases from V and 3 bases from J, with 13 bases between. The CDR3 is made up of 13 amino acids. In DNA form, the CDR3 reads TGTGCCTGGGGACTTGGGGTGGACTATGGCTACACCTTC. This gives the protein CAWGLGVDYGYTF.

The chain carries TRBV30 and TRBJ2-7; D is possibly TRBD2 (5 bases). This CDR3 region has 14 residues. Germline V gives CDR1 GTSNPN, CDR2 SVGIG (reference sequence). The germline V and J ends were trimmed by 0 bases and 3 bases, with 12 bases remaining between them. CDR3 nucleotide sequence: TGTGCCTGGAGTGTCGGGGTAAAGGGCTACGAGCAGTACTTC. The encoded protein is CAWSVGVKGYEQYF.

The V call is TRBV7-8, the J call TRBJ2-1; 10 nucleotides agree with TRBD1. V lost 5 bases and J lost 7; bases outside the gene matches: 5. Looked up from germline, CDR1 is SGHVS and CDR2 is FQNEAQ. This CDR3 is built from 14 residues. The CDR3 reads CASSLRDRGNEQFF. The CDR3 DNA sequence: TGTGCCAGCAGCCTCCGGGACAGGGGTAATGAGCAGTTCTTC. Based on the CDR3 plus reference TRBV7-8 and TRBJ2-1, the full variable domain is GAGVSQSPRYKVAKRGQDVALRCDPISGHVSLFWYQQALGQGPEFLTYFQNEAQLDKSGLPSDRFFAERPEGSVSTLKIQRTQQEDSAVYLCASSLRDRGNEQFFGPGTRLTVL.

The chain is built from TRBV30 and TRBJ2-5; D uncertain. CDR1 and CDR2 from the germline V gene are GTSNPN and SVGIG (reference sequence). This CDR3 region has 12 residues. Trimming shortened V by 0 bases and J by 5 bases, and 7 bases separated the two germline ends. This CDR3 reads CAWSVLRETQYF. The CDR3 DNA sequence: TGTGCCTGGAGTGTACTCCGGGAGACCCAGTACTTC.

This clone was observed a single time. The rearrangement uses TRBV6-5 and TRBJ1-1; 7 nucleotides align to TRBD1. The V gene end was trimmed by 6 bases and the J gene end by 0 bases; junction bases not matched to a gene: 7. Germline V gene data show CDR1 as MNHEY and CDR2 as SVGAGI. This CDR3 comprises 15 residues. The CDR3: CASRPQGGLNTEAFF. DNA of the CDR3: TGTGCCAGCAGACCCCAGGGGGGTCTGAACACTGAAGCTTTCTTT.

V is TRBV4-2 and J is TRBJ1-1; no definite D call. V was trimmed by 1 base and J by 5 bases, leaving 14 bases between them. The V gene's germline CDR1 is LGHNA and CDR2 YNFKEQ. This CDR3 comprises 15 residues. CDR3 in DNA: TGTGCCAGCAGCCAAGCCCGGGGAAGCGGGACTGAAGCTTTCTTT. Amino acid sequence: CASSQARGSGTEAFF.

This clone came up a few times. The same CDR3 arises from other DNA sequences in this sample as well. The CDR3 loop reads CASSPTGYSNQPQHF. DNA of the CDR3: TGCGCCAGCAGCCCCACAGGATATAGCAATCAGCCCCAGCATTTT. The V gene is TRBV5-1, the J gene TRBJ1-5; TRBD1 is a possible D gene (5 bases). Trimming shortened V by 4 bases and J by 0 bases, and 11 bases separated the two germline ends. This CDR3 contains 15 residues. The germline gives CDR1 SGHRS, CDR2 YFSETQ.

The J gene is TRBJ2-1, the V gene TRBV5-1; D is ambiguous. CDR1 is SGHRS and CDR2 is YFSETQ in the germline V gene. This CDR3 region has 11 residues. V lost 4 bases and J 7 bases, leaving 6 bases between the germline ends. CDR3 DNA sequence: TGCGCCAGCAGCCGTCAGAATGAGCAGTTCTTC. This sequence encodes CASSRQNEQFF.

This chain uses TRBV19 with TRBJ1-5; D might be TRBD1 (6 bases). This CDR3 region has 15 residues. Germline loops: CDR1 LNHDA, CDR2 SQIVND (reference sequence). V was pared by 7 bases and J by 4 bases, with 17 bases between. CDR3 amino acids: CASTSQGPLNQPQHF. The CDR3 nucleotides read TGTGCCAGTACCTCCCAGGGGCCCCTTAATCAGCCCCAGCATTTT. Full variable domain (rest looked up from reference TRBV19 and TRBJ1-5): DGGITQSPKYLFRKEGQNVTLSCEQNLNHDAMYWYRQDPGQGLRLIYYSQIVNDFQKGDIAEGYSVSREKKESFPLTVTSAQKNPTAFYLCASTSQGPLNQPQHFGDGTRLSIL.

This chain joins TRBV6-1 and TRBJ2-3; 7 bases map to TRBD1. Trimming cost V 4 bases and J 4 bases; bases outside gene matches: 17. The CDR3 length is 18 residues. CDR1 is MNHNS and CDR2 is SASEGT in the germline V gene. The CDR3 coding sequence is TGTGCCAGCAGTGCAGACCGCAATGACAGGGCCTTCGCAGATACGCAGTATTTT. Translation: CASSADRNDRAFADTQYF.